What follows is one TCR beta chain and its context. Its antigen is not identified. Germline CDR1 reads SGDLS; CDR2 reads YYNGEE. There are 16 residues in the CDR3. V was clipped by 2 bases and J by 5 bases; unmatched bases: 13. Memory CD4+ cells were defined as CD4+CD45RO+CD25-. Constant-region reverse primers amplified full-length variable regions, followed by semi-nested Nested Universal Primer A PCR. TCRdb reanalysed the 5' RACE reads using MiXCR and keeps one entry per CDR3 protein. There are about 57,000 distinct CDR3 sequences in the sample; about 28% occur only once, and about 3% lies in the top ten. Study outcomes and limitations: Tumor Tregs overlapped most with tumor, then blood, naive CD4+ cells. In terms of TCR gene usage, tumor memory CD4+ T cells clustered together with blood and lymph node memory CD4+ cells, as well as with lymph node naive CD4+ cells.

V usage is TRBV9 and J usage is TRBJ2-7, with 7 bases fitting TRBD2. This sequence originates from a female donor with breast cancer. Sequencing was performed on tumor-infiltrating memory CD4+ T cells sorted from the breast tumor. Subset noted: memory CD4+ T cells, CD4+CD45RO+CD25-. As DNA, the CDR3 is TGTGCCAGCAGCGTGGACCCTGGGGGGGGTGTAAACGAGCAGTACTTC. Protein sequence: CASSVDPGGGVNEQYF.